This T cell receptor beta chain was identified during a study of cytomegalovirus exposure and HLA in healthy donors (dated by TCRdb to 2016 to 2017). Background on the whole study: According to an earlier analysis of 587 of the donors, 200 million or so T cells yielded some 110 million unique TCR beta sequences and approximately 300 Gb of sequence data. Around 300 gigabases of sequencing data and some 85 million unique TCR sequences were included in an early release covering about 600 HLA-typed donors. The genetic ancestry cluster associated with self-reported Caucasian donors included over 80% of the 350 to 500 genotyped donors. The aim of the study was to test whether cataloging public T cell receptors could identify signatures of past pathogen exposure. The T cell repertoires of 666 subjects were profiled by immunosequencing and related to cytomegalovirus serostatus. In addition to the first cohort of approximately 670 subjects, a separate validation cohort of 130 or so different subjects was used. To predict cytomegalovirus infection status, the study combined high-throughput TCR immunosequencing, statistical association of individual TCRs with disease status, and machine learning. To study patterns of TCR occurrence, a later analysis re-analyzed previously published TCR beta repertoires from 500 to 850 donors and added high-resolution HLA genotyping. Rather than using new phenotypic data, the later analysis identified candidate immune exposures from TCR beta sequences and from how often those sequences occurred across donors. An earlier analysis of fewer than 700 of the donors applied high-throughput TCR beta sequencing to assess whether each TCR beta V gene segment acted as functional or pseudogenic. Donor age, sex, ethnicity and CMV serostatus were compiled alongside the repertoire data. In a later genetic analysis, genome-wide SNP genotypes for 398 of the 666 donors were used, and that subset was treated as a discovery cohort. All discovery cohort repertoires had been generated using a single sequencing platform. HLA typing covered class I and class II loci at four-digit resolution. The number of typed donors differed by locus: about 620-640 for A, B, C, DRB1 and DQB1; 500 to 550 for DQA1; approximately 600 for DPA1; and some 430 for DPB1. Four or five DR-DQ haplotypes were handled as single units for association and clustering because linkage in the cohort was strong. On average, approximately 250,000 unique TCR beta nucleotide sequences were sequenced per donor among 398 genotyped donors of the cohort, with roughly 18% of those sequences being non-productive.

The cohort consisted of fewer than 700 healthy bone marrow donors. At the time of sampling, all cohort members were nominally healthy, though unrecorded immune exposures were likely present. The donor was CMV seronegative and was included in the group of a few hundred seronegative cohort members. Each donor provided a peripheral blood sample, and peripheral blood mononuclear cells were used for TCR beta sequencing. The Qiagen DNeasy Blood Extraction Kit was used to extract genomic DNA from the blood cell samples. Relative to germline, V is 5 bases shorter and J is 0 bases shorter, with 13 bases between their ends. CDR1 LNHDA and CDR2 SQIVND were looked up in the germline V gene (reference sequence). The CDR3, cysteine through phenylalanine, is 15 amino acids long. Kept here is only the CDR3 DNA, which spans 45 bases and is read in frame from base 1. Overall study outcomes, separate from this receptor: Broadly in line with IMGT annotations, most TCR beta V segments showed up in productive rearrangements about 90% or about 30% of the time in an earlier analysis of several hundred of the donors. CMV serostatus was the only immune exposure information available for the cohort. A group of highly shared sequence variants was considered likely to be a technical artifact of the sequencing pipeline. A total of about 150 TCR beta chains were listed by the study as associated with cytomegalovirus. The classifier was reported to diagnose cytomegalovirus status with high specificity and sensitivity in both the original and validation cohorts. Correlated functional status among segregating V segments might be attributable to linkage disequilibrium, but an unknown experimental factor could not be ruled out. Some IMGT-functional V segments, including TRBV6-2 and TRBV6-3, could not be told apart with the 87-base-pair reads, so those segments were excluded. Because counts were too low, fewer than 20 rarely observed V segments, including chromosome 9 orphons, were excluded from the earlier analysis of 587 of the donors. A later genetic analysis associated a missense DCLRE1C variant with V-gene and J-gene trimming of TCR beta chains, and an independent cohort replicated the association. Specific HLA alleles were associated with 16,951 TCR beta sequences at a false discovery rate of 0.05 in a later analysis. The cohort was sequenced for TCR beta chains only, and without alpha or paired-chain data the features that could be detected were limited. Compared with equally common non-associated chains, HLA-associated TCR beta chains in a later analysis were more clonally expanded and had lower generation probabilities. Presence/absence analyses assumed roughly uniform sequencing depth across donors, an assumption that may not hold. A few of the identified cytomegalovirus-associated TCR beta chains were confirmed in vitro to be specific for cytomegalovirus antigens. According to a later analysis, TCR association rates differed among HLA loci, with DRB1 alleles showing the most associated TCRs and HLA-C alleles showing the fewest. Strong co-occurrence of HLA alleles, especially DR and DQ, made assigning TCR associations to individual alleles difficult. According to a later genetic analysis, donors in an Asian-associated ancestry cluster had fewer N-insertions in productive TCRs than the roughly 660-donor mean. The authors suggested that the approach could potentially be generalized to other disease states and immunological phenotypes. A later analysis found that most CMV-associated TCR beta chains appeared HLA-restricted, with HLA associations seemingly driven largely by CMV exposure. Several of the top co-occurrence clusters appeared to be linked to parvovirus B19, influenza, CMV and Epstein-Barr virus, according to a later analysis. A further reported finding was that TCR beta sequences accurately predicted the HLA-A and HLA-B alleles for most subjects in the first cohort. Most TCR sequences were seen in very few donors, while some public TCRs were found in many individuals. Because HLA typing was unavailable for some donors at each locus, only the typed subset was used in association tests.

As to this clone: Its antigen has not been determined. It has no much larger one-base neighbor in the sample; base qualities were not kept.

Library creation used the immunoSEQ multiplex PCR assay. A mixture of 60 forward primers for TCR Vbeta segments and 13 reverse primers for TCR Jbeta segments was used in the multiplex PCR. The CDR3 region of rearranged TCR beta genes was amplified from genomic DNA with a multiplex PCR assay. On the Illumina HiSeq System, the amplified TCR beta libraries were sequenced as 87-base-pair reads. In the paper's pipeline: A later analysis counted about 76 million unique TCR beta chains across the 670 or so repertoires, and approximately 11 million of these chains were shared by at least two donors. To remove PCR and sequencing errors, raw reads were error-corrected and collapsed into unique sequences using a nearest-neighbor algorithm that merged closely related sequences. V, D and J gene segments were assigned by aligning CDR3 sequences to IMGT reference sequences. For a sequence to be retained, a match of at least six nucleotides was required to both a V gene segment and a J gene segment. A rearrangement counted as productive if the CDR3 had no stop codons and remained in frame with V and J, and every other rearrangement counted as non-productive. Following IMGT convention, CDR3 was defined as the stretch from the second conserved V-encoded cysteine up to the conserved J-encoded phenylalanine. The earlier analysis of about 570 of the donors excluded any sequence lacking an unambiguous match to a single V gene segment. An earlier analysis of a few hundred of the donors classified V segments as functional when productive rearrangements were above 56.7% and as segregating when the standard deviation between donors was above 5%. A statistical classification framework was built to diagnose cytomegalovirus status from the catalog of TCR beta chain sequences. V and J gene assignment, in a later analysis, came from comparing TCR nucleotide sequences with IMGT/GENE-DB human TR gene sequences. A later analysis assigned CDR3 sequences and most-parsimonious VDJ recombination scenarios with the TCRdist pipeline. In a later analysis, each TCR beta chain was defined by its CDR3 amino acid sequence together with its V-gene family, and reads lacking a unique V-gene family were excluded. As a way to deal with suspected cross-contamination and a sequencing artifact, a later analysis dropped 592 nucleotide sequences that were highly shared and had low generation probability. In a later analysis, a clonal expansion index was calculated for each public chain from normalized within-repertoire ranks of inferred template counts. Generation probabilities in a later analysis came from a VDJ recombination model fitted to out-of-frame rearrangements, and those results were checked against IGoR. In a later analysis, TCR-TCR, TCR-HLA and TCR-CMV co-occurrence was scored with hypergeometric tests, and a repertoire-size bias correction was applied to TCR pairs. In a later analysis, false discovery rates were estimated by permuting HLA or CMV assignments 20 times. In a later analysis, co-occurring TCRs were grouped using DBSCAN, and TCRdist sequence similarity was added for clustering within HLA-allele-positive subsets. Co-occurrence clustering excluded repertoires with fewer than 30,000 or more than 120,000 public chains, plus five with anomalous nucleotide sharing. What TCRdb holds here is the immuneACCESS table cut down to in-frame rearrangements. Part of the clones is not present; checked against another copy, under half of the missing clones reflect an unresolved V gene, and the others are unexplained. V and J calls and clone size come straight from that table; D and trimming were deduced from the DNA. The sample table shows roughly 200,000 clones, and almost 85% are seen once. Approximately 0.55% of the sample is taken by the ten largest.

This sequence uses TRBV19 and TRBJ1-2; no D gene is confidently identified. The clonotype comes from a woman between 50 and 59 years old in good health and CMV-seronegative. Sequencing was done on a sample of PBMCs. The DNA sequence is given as TGTGCCAGTAGTTTGAGCCTAGTTACTAACTATGGCTACACCTTC. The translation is CASSLSLVTNYGYTF.